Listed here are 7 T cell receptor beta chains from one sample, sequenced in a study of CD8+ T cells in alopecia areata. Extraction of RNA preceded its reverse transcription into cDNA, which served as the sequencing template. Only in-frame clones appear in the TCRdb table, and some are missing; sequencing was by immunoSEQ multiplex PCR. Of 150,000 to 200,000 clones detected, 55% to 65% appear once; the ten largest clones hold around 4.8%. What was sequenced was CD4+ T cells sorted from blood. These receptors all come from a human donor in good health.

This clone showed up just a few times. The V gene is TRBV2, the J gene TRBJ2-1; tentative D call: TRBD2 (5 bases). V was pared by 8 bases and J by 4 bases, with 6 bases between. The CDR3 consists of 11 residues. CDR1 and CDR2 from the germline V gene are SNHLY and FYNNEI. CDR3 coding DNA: TGTGCCAGCGGACTTTACAATGAGCAGTTCTTC. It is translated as CASGLYNEQFF. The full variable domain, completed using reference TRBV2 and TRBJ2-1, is EPEVTQTPSHQVTQMGQEVILRCVPISNHLYFYWYRQILGQKVEFLVSFYNNEISEKSEIFDDQFSVERPDGSNFTLKIRSTKLEDSAMYFCASGLYNEQFFGPGTRLTVL.

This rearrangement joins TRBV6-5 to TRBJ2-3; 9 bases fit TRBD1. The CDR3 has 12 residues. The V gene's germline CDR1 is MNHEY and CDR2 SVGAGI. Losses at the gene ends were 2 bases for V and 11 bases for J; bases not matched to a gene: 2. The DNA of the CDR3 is TGTGCCAGCAGTTACGACAGGGGGGTGCAGTATTTT. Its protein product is CASSYDRGVQYF.

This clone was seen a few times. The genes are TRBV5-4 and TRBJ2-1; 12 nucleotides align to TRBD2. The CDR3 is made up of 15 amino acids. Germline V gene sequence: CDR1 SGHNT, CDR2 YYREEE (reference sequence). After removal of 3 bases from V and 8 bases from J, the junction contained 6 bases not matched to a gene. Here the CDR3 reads CASSSPTSGSHEQFF. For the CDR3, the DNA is TGTGCCAGCAGCTCCCCGACTAGCGGGAGCCATGAGCAGTTCTTC.

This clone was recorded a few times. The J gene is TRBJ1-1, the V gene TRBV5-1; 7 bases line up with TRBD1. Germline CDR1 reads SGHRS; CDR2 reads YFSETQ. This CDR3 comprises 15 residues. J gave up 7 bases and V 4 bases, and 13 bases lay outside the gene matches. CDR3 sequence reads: CASSLIRDYRGEAFF. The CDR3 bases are TGCGCCAGCAGCCTCATTCGGGACTACAGGGGTGAAGCTTTCTTT.

The CDR3 loop reads CASSPRTGGPTEAFF. In DNA, the CDR3 is TGCGCCAGCAGCCCGAGAACAGGGGGGCCGACTGAAGCTTTCTTT. The chain joins TRBV5-1 to TRBJ1-1; 8 bases align to TRBD1. The CDR3 is 15 residues long. V was pared by 4 bases and J by 5 bases, with 10 bases of the junction left unmatched. CDR1 SGHRS and CDR2 YFSETQ come from the germline V gene.

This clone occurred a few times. In DNA form, the CDR3 reads TGTGCCAGCAGAAGGACCCTTGCCACCGGGGAGCTGTTTTTT. Translation: CASRRTLATGELFF. The V gene is TRBV28, the J gene TRBJ2-2; D remains ambiguous. Trimming left V 6 bases short and J 4 bases short, with 12 bases between. The CDR3 is 14 residues long. Germline assignment: CDR1 MDHEN and CDR2 SYDVKM.

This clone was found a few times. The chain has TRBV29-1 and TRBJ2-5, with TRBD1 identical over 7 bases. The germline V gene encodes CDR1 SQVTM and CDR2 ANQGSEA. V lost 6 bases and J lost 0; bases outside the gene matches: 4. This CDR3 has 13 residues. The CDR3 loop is CSVGQLYQETQYF. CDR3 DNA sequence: TGCAGCGTGGGACAGCTCTACCAAGAGACCCAGTACTTC. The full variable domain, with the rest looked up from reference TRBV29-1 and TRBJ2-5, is SAVISQKPSRDICQRGTSLTIQCQVDSQVTMMFWYRQQPGQSLTLIATANQGSEATYESGFVIDKFPISRPNLTFSTLTVSNMSPEDSSIYLCSVGQLYQETQYFGPGTRLLVL.